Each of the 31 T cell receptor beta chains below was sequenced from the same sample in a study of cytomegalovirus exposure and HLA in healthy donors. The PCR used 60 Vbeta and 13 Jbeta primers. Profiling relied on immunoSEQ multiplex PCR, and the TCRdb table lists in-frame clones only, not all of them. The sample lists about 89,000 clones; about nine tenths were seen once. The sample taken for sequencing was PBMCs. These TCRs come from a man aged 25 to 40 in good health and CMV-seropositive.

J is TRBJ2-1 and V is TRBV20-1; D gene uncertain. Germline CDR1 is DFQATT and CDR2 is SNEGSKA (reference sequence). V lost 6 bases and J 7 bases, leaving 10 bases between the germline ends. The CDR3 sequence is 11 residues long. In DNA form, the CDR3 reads TGCAGTGCACCGACTGGTAATGAGCAGTTCTTC. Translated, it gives CSAPTGNEQFF.

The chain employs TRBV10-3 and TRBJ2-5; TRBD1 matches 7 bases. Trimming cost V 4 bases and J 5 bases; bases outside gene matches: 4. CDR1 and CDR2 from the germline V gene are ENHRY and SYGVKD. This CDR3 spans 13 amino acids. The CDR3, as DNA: TGTGCCATCAGTGGGGCAGGGGGTGAGACCCAGTACTTC. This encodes CAISGAGGETQYF.

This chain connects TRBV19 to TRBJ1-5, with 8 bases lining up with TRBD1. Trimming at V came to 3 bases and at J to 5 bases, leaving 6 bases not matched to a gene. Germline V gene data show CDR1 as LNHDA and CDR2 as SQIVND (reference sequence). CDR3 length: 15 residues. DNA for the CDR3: TGTGCCAGTAGTATGGCAGGGGGCTTAGATCAGCCCCAGCATTTT. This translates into CASSMAGGLDQPQHF.

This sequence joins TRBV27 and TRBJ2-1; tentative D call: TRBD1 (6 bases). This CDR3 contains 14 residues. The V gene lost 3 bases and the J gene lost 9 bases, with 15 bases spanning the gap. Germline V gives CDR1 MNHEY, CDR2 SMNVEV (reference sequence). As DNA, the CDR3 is TGTGCCAGCAGTTTGTTACAGGGAATCGGTGAGCAGTTCTTC. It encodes CASSLLQGIGEQFF.

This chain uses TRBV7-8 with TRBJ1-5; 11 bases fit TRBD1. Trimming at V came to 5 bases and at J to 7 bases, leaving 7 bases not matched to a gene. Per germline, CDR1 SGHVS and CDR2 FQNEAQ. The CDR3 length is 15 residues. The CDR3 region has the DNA TGTGCCAGCAGCGGCAGGACAGGGGGCGGCCAGCCCCAGCATTTT. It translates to CASSGRTGGGQPQHF.

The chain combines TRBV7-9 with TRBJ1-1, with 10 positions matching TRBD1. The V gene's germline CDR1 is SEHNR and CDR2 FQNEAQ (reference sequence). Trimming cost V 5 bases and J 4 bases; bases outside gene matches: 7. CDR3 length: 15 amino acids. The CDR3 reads CASSLSGTGATEAFF. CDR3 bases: TGTGCCAGCAGCCTGTCCGGGACAGGGGCCACTGAAGCTTTCTTT.

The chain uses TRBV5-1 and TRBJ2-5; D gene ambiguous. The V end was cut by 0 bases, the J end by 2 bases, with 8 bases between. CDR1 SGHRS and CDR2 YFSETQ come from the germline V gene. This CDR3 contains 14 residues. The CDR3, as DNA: TGCGCCAGCAGCTTGGCCAAACAACAAGAGACCCAGTACTTC. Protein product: CASSLAKQQETQYF.

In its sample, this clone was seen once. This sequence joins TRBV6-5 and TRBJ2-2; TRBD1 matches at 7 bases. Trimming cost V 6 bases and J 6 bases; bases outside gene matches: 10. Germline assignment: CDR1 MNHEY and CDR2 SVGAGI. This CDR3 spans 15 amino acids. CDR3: CASSPQTGLPGELFF. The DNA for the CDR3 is TGTGCCAGCAGCCCGCAGACAGGGCTGCCCGGGGAGCTGTTTTTT.

CDR3 in DNA: TGTGCCAGCAGTTTATTAGCGGGAGGCTACGAGCAGTACTTC. It encodes CASSLLAGGYEQYF. The chain combines TRBV27 with TRBJ2-5; TRBD2 matches at 10 bases. With the DNA end fitting TRBJ2-7 better, the J assignment may be wrong. Germline V gene lookup returns CDR1 MNHEY and CDR2 SMNVEV (reference sequence). CDR3 length equals 14 residues.

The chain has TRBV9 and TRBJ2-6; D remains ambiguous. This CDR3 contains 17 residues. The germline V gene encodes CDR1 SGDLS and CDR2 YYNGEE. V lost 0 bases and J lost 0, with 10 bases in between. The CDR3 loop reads CASSVENRVSGANVLTF. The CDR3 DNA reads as TGTGCCAGCAGCGTAGAAAATCGTGTCTCTGGGGCCAACGTCCTGACTTTC.

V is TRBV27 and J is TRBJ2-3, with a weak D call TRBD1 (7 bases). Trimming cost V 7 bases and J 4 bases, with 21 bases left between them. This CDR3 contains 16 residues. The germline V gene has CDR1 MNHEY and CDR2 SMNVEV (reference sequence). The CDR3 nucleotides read TGTGCCAGCACCCTAGCGCCAGGGGGAGGATCAGATACGCAGTATTTT. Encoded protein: CASTLAPGGGSDTQYF.

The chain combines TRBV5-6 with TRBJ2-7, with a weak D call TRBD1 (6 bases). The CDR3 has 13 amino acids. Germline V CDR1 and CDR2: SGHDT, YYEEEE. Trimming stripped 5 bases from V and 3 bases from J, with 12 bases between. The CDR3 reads CASSGQSNYEQYF. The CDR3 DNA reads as TGTGCCAGCAGTGGACAGAGTAACTACGAGCAGTACTTC.

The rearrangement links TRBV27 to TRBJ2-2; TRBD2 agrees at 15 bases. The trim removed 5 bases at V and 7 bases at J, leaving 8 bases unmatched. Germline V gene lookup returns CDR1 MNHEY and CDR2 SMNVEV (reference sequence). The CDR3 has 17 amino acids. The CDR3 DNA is TGTGCCAGCAGTCCAAGGACTAGCGGGAGGGTTGACGGGGAGCTGTTTTTT. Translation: CASSPRTSGRVDGELFF.

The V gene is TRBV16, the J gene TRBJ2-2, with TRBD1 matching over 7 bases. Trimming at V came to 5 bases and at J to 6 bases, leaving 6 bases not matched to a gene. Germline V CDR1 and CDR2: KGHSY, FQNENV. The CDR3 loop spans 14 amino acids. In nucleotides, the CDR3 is TGTGCCAGCAGCGGACCGACAGGGCCCGGGGAGCTGTTTTTT. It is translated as CASSGPTGPGELFF.

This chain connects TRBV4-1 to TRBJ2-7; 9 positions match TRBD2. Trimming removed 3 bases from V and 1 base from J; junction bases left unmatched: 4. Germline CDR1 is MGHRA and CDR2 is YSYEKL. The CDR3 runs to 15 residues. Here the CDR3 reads CASSQPAGGSYEQYF. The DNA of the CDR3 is TGCGCCAGCAGCCAGCCAGCGGGAGGATCCTACGAGCAGTACTTC.

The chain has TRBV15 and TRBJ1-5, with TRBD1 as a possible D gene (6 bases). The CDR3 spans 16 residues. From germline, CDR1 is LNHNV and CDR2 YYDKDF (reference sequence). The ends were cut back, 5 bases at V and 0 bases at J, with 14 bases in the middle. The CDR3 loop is CATSPLKGVSNQPQHF. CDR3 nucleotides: TGTGCCACCAGCCCACTGAAGGGGGTTAGCAATCAGCCCCAGCATTTT.

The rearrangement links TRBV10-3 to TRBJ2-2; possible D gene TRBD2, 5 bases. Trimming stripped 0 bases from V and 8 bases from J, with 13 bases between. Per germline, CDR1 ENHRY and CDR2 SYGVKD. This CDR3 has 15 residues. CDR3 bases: TGTGCCATCAGTGAGTCGACGCAGCCGGGAGGGGAGCTGTTTTTT. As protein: CAISESTQPGGELFF.

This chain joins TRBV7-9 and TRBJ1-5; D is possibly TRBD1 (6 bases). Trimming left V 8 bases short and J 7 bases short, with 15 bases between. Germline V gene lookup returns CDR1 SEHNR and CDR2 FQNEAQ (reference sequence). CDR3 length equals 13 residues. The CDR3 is CASQAGAGQPQHF. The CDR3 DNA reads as TGTGCCAGCCAGGCAGGGGCAGGGCAGCCCCAGCATTTT.

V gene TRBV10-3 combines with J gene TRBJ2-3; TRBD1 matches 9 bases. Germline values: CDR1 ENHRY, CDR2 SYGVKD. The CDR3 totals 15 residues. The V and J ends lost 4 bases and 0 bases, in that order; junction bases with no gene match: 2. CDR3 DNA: TGTGCCATCAGTGTGACAGGGGGAAGCACAGATACGCAGTATTTT. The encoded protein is CAISVTGGSTDTQYF.

CDR3 in amino acids: CASSLGQGVSGYTF. The CDR3 DNA is TGTGCCAGCAGCTTGGGACAGGGCGTAAGTGGCTACACCTTC. The V call is TRBV5-5, the J call TRBJ1-2; 7 nucleotides line up with TRBD1. V was clipped by 0 bases and J by 7 bases; unmatched bases: 6. Germline assignment: CDR1 SGHKS and CDR2 YYEKEE (reference sequence). The CDR3 runs 14 residues. Supplemented by reference TRBV5-5 and TRBJ1-2, the full variable domain reads DAGVTQSPTHLIKTRGQQVTLRCSPISGHKSVSWYQQVLGQGPQFIFQYYEKEERGRGNFPDRFSARQFPNYSSELNVNALLLGDSALYLCASSLGQGVSGYTFGSGTRLTVV.

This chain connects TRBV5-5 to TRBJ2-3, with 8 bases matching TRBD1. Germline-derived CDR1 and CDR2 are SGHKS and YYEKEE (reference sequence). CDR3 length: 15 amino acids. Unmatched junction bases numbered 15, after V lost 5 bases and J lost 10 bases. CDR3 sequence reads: CASSQGTGNLGAQYF. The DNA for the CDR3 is TGTGCCAGCAGTCAGGGGACAGGAAATTTGGGGGCGCAGTATTTT.

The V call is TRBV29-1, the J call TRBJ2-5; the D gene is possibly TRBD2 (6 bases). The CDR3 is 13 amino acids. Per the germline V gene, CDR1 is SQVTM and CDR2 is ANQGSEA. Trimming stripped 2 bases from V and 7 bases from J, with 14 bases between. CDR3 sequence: CSVERGLSGTQYF. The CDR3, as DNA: TGCAGCGTTGAACGGGGGTTAAGCGGGACCCAGTACTTC. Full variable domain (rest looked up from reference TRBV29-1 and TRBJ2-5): SAVISQKPSRDICQRGTSLTIQCQVDSQVTMMFWYRQQPGQSLTLIATANQGSEATYESGFVIDKFPISRPNLTFSTLTVSNMSPEDSSIYLCSVERGLSGTQYFGPGTRLLVL.

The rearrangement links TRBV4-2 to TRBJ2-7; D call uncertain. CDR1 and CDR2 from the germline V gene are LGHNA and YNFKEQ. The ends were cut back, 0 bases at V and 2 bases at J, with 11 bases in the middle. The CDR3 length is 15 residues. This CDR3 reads CASSQDLGLTYEQYF. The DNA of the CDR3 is TGTGCCAGCAGCCAAGATCTTGGCTTAACCTACGAGCAGTACTTC.

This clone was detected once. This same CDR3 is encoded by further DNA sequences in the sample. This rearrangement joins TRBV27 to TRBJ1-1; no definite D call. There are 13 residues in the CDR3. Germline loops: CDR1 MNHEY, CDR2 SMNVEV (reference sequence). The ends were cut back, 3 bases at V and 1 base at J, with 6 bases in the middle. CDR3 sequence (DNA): TGTGCCAGCAGTTTCGGTGGGAACACTGAAGCTTTCTTT. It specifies CASSFGGNTEAFF.

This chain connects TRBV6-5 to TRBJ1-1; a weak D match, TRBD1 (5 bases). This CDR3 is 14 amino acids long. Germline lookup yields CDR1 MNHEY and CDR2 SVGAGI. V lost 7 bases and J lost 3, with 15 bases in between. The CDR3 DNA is TGTGCCAGCACCCTGGGGTCAGGGTACACTGAAGCTTTCTTT. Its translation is CASTLGSGYTEAFF.

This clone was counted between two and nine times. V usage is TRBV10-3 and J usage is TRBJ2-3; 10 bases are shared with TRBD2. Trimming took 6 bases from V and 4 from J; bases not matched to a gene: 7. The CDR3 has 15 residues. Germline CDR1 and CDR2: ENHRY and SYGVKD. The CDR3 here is CAISPTSGRADTQYF. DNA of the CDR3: TGTGCCATCAGCCCGACTAGCGGGCGCGCAGATACGCAGTATTTT.

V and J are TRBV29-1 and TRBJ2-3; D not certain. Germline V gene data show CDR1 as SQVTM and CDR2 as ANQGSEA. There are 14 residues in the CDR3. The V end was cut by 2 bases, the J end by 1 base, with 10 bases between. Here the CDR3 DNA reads TGCAGCGTTGAACCAGGCCCTGGCACAGATACGCAGTATTTT. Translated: CSVEPGPGTDTQYF.

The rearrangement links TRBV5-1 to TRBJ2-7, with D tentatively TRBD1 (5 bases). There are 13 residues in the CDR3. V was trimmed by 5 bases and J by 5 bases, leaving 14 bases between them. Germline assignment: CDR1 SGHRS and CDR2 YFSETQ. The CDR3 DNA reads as TGCGCCAGCAGTTATGGCAGGGTCGACGAGCAGTACTTC. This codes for CASSYGRVDEQYF.

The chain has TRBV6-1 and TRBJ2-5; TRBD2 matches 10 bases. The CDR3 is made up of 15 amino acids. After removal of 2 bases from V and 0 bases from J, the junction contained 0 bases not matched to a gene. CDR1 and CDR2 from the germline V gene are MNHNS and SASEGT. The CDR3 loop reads CASSELAGDQETQYF. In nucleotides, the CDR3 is TGTGCCAGCAGTGAACTAGCGGGAGACCAAGAGACCCAGTACTTC.

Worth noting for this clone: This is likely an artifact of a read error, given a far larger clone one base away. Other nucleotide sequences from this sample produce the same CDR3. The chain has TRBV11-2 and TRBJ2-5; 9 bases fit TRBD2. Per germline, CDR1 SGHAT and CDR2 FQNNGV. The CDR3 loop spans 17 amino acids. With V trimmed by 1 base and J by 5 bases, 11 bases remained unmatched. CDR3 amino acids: CASSLVSPAGGPETQYF. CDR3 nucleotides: TGTGCCAGCAGCTTAGTATCGCCAGCGGGAGGCCCCGAGACCCAGTACTTC.

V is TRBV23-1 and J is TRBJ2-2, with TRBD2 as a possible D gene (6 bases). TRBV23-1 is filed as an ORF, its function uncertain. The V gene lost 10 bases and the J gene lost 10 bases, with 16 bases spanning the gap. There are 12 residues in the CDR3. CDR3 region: CAIAGTGEELFF. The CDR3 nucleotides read TGCGCCATCGCCGGGACGGGAGAGGAGCTGTTTTTT.